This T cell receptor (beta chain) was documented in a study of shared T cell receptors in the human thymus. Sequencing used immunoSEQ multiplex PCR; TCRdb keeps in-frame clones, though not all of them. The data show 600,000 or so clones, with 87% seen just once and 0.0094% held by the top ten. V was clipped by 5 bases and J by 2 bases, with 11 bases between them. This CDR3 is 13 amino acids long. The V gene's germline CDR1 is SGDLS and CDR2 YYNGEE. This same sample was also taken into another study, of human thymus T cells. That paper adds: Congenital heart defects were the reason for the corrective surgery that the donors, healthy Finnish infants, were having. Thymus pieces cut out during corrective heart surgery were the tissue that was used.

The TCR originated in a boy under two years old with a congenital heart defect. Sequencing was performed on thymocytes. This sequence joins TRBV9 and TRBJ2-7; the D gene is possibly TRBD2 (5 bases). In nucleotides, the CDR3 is TGTGCCAGCAGTCGAGGGAGTCCCTACGAGCAGTACTTC. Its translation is CASSRGSPYEQYF.